The T cell receptor (beta chain) under discussion was sequenced for a study of radiotherapy plus CTLA-4 blockade in lung cancer. The wider study: Among enrolled patients, over 15% responded and roughly 28% achieved disease control. Whole-study findings and limits: According to reports, early shifts in blood T cell clones, alongside interferon-beta, forecast response most accurately. Among blood TCR repertoires after radiotherapy plus ipilimumab, tumor-derived clones expanded.

Ipilimumab CTLA-4 blockade and focal radiation were given to patients with chemo-refractory metastatic non-small-cell lung cancer. V lost 7 bases and J lost 1, with 12 bases in between. The CDR3 loop spans 14 amino acids. Germline assignment: CDR1 ENHRY and CDR2 SYGVKD. Here immunoSEQ multiplex PCR was the method, and the copy in TCRdb shows in-frame clones only, minus some. In the table there are about 120,000 clones, about four fifths of which are singletons. Concerning this clone itself: Its target is unknown.

The chain uses TRBV10-3 and TRBJ2-3; no clear D gene. The clonotype comes from a human donor with non-small cell lung cancer who had a partial response to radiotherapy plus ipilimumab. The material was peripheral blood, obtained from a patient treated with radiotherapy plus ipilimumab. The CDR3 DNA reads as TGTGCCATCACTCAGACTCCCGGCACAGATACGCAGTATTTT. This encodes CAITQTPGTDTQYF.